This record looks at one T cell receptor beta chain sequence and its context. Its target is unknown. These data belong to a study of cytotoxic CD8 clonotypes in ibrutinib-treated CLL. Points from the study as a whole: The clonality rise at ibrutinib response reflected private clonotype expansion. At progression, clonality fell back toward baseline after rising at ibrutinib response. For progressing versus sustained-remission patients, sampling times were not the same.

A 1 in 200,000 to 1 in 1 million T cell depth was the sequencing target. The data were produced by immunoSEQ multiplex PCR, yet TCRdb's version contains in-frame clones alone and is incomplete. This repertoire shows about 130,000 clones, 60% to 85% found once; its top ten account for 4.5% to 6%. Trimming at V came to 10 bases and at J to 2 bases, leaving 8 bases not matched to a gene. There are 14 residues in the CDR3. From germline, CDR1 is SGHTA and CDR2 FQGNSA. This clonotype originated in a human donor with chronic lymphocytic leukemia. V usage is TRBV7-2 and J usage is TRBJ2-3; 8 bases match TRBD2. Sequencing used PBMCs, obtained after 24 months of ibrutinib treatment. CDR3 nucleotide sequence: TGTGCCACCCACCGGGGGGGCCTCACAGATACGCAGTATTTT. Its protein is CATHRGGLTDTQYF.